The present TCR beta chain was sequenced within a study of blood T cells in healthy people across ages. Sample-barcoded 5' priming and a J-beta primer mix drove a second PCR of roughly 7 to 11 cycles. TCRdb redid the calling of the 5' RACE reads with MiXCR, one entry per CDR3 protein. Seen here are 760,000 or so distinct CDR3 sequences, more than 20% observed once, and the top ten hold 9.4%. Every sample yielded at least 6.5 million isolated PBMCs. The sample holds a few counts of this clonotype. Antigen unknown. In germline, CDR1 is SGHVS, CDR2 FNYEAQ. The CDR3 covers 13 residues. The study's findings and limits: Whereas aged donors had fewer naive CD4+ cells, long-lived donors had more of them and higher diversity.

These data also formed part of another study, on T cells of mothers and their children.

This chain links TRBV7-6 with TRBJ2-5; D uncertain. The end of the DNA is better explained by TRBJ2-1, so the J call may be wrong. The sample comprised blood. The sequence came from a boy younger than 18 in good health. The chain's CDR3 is CASSPPGPTEQFF. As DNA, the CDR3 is TGTGCCAGCAGCCCACCCGGTCCTACCGAGCAGTTCTTC.